This entry lists 25 T cell receptor beta chains sequenced from one sample in a study of T cell clonotyping in hematopoietic cell transplantation. The method was immunoSEQ multiplex PCR; TCRdb's version includes in-frame clones alone and lacks a portion of them. The sample holds 9,000 or so clones, roughly 79% seen once. This material consisted of peripheral blood mononuclear cells, taken 180 days after allogeneic stem cell transplant. The origin of the receptors is a female patient in her forties or fifties who had an allogeneic stem cell transplant from a related donor, so the T cells may come from the graft donor. Some clones in this sample may be carry-over from other donors' samples.

The chain is built from TRBV5-4 and TRBJ1-2; D gene ambiguous. Between the trimmed V and J ends, which lost 3 bases and 3 bases, there was a span of 9 bases. Germline V gene sequence: CDR1 SGHNT, CDR2 YYREEE (reference sequence). The CDR3 loop spans 13 amino acids. The CDR3 protein is CASSSGSDYGYTF. CDR3 DNA: TGTGCCAGCAGCTCGGGCAGCGACTATGGCTACACCTTC.

The chain couples TRBV19 to TRBJ2-1, with a tentative D call TRBD2 (5 bases). The CDR3 is made up of 14 amino acids. The germline V gene encodes CDR1 LNHDA and CDR2 SQIVND (reference sequence). V lost 5 bases and J lost 5, with 13 bases in between. The CDR3 sequence: CASSARTRHNEQFF. The DNA for the CDR3 is TGTGCCAGTAGTGCCCGGACTCGACACAATGAGCAGTTCTTC.

The CDR3 sequence: CASSWGRAAGANVLTF. Written as DNA, the CDR3 is TGTGCCAGCAGCTGGGGCAGGGCAGCCGGGGCCAACGTCCTGACTTTC. The rearrangement joins TRBV5-6 to TRBJ2-6, with D perhaps matching TRBD1 (5 bases). V was cut by 3 bases and J by 4 bases, with 14 bases left in between. This CDR3 region has 16 residues. The germline V gene encodes CDR1 SGHDT and CDR2 YYEEEE.

J is TRBJ1-6 and V is TRBV27; D is unresolved. Per the germline V gene, CDR1 is MNHEY and CDR2 is SMNVEV (reference sequence). Trimming cost V 6 bases and J 7 bases, with 7 bases left between them. This CDR3 contains 12 residues. CDR3 DNA sequence: TGTGCCAGCAGCAGCGCCAATTCACCCCTCCACTTT. Amino acid sequence: CASSSANSPLHF.

This clone was picked up a small number of times. V gene TRBV7-2 combines with J gene TRBJ1-5, with no clear D. V dropped 1 base and J dropped 7 bases, with 11 bases sitting between them. CDR1 is SGHTA, CDR2 FQGNSA, per germline. The CDR3 loop spans 14 amino acids. The CDR3 reads CASSLDAGGQPQHF. Written as DNA, the CDR3 is TGTGCCAGCAGCTTAGACGCAGGAGGCCAGCCCCAGCATTTT. Full variable domain (rest looked up from reference TRBV7-2 and TRBJ1-5): GAGVSQSPSNKVTEKGKDVELRCDPISGHTALYWYRQSLGQGLEFLIYFQGNSAPDKSGLPSDRFSAERTGGSVSTLTIQRTQQEDSAVYLCASSLDAGGQPQHFGDGTRLSIL.

The V and J genes are TRBV25-1 and TRBJ1-2; tentatively, D is TRBD1 (5 bases). This CDR3 region has 12 residues. Deletions cut 6 bases from V and 8 bases from J, with 13 bases between. CDR1 and CDR2 (germline): MGHDK, SYGVNS. The CDR3, as DNA: TGTGCCAGCAGAATATCTACAGGCGGCTACACCTTC. It translates to CASRISTGGYTF.

The rearrangement joins TRBV28 to TRBJ1-1; tentative D call: TRBD1 (6 bases). The V end was cut by 5 bases, the J end by 5 bases, with 21 bases between. This CDR3 has 16 residues. The V gene's germline CDR1 is MDHEN and CDR2 SYDVKM. CDR3 sequence (DNA): TGTGCCAGCAGTCCTTCGTCTACAGGGTTTTGGACTGAAGCTTTCTTT. The encoded protein is CASSPSSTGFWTEAFF.

This clone was detected only a few times. The chain employs TRBV5-1 and TRBJ1-1, with unresolved D. Looked up from germline, CDR1 is SGHRS and CDR2 is YFSETQ. Deletions cut 1 base from V and 5 bases from J, with 9 bases between. This CDR3 region has 13 residues. This CDR3 is CASSLRPGTEAFF. DNA for the CDR3: TGCGCCAGCAGCTTGCGACCGGGAACTGAAGCTTTCTTT.

The CDR3 DNA follows: TGTGCCAGCAGCTTAGAGGGACAGCCTAATTCACCCCTCCACTTT. This translates into CASSLEGQPNSPLHF. The chain couples TRBV7-6 to TRBJ1-6, with 7 bases lining up with TRBD1. In germline, CDR1 is SGHVS, CDR2 FNYEAQ. J lost 6 bases, V lost 1 base, and 3 bases had no gene match. This CDR3 spans 15 amino acids.

This clone has a handful of counts. The J gene is TRBJ1-5, the V gene TRBV19; 9 bases align to TRBD1. Germline V gene data show CDR1 as LNHDA and CDR2 as SQIVND (reference sequence). Losses at the gene ends were 0 bases for V and 1 base for J; bases not matched to a gene: 4. The CDR3 is 17 residues long. In DNA, the CDR3 is TGTGCCAGTAGTATAGACACAGGGGGCAGGAGCAATCAGCCCCAGCATTTT. This translates into CASSIDTGGRSNQPQHF.

The chain links TRBV9 to TRBJ2-3; no firm D call. Germline values: CDR1 SGDLS, CDR2 YYNGEE. The length of the CDR3 is 11 residues. V dropped 2 bases and J dropped 5 bases, with 3 bases sitting between them. In DNA form, the CDR3 reads TGTGCCAGCAGCGTTGTAGATACGCAGTATTTT. The encoded protein is CASSVVDTQYF.

The rearrangement links TRBV28 to TRBJ1-6, with D hard to call. The CDR3 has 14 amino acids. V dropped 4 bases and J dropped 4 bases, with 8 bases sitting between them. CDR1 and CDR2 from the germline V gene are MDHEN and SYDVKM. The DNA of the CDR3 is TGTGCCAGCAGTTCCCGGGAATATAATTCACCCCTCCACTTT. It encodes CASSSREYNSPLHF.

The chain carries TRBV4-2 and TRBJ2-4, with D possibly TRBD2 on 6 matching bases. Per germline, CDR1 LGHNA and CDR2 YNFKEQ. There are 13 residues in the CDR3. V was cut by 0 bases and J by 10 bases, with 10 bases left in between. The CDR3, as DNA: TGTGCCAGCAGCCAAGAGGAGGGCAGGATTCAGTACTTC. This encodes CASSQEEGRIQYF.

This clone was picked up a small number of times. The V call is TRBV7-3, the J call TRBJ1-2; D call uncertain. Germline CDR1 SGHTA, CDR2 FQGTGA. V was trimmed by 2 bases and J by 8 bases, leaving 12 bases between them. The CDR3 is 13 residues long. CDR3 protein: CASSLSAGGGYTF. CDR3 DNA sequence: TGTGCCAGCAGCTTATCTGCAGGTGGCGGCTACACCTTC.

There are a few counts of this clone. J is TRBJ2-7 and V is TRBV5-6, with D perhaps matching TRBD1 or TRBD2 (5 bases each). The CDR3 length is 15 residues. Germline V gene data show CDR1 as SGHDT and CDR2 as YYEEEE. V gave up 1 base and J gave up 3 bases, with 14 bases separating them. The chain's CDR3 is CASSLYTGPYYEQYF. CDR3 nucleotide sequence: TGTGCCAGCAGCTTGTATACGGGGCCCTACTACGAGCAGTACTTC.

By proportion, this clone is medium-sized. The chain couples TRBV7-2 to TRBJ1-6; a weak D match, TRBD1 (6 bases). The germline V and J ends were trimmed by 0 bases and 6 bases, with 15 bases remaining between them. Germline lookup yields CDR1 SGHTA and CDR2 FQGNSA. This CDR3 comprises 17 residues. CDR3 amino acids: CASSLAEGGLGNSPLHF. CDR3 nucleotides: TGTGCCAGCAGCTTAGCGGAGGGGGGTCTGGGTAATTCACCCCTCCACTTT.

The chain couples TRBV30 to TRBJ2-7; D may match TRBD1 or TRBD2 (6 bases each). The CDR3 sequence is 12 residues long. Germline V gene sequence: CDR1 GTSNPN, CDR2 SVGIG (reference sequence). The ends were cut back, 1 base at V and 7 bases at J, with 11 bases in the middle. CDR3 loop: CAWSAGAPEQYF. CDR3 in DNA: TGTGCCTGGAGTGCGGGGGCTCCGGAGCAGTACTTC.

This sequence joins TRBV5-6 and TRBJ2-7; the match to TRBD1 covers 9 bases. Germline V CDR1 and CDR2: SGHDT, YYEEEE. The CDR3 is made up of 17 amino acids. The junction had 10 bases not matched to a gene; V was cut back by 1 base and J by 2 bases. The CDR3 bases are TGTGCCAGCAGCTTGTATTGGGACAGGGTGAGGGCCTACGAGCAGTACTTC. Translating it yields CASSLYWDRVRAYEQYF.

This rearrangement joins TRBV6-6 to TRBJ2-7; the D gene is possibly TRBD1 (5 bases). This CDR3 region has 14 residues. Per the germline V gene, CDR1 is MNHNY and CDR2 is SVGAGI (reference sequence). Trimming removed 2 bases from V and 3 bases from J, with 11 bases in between. The CDR3 DNA is TGTGCCAGCAGTTACCCGAGACAGAACTACGAGCAGTACTTC. Encoded protein: CASSYPRQNYEQYF.

The rearrangement uses TRBV27 and TRBJ1-5; unclear D gene. The CDR3 is 15 amino acids. V gave up 2 bases and J gave up 0 bases, with 8 bases separating them. Germline CDR1 MNHEY, CDR2 SMNVEV (reference sequence). The CDR3 sequence is CASSLVSLSNQPQHF. The CDR3 DNA is TGTGCCAGCAGTTTAGTCAGTCTTAGCAATCAGCCCCAGCATTTT.

There are a few counts of this clone. The chain couples TRBV7-3 to TRBJ2-1; 8 bases align to TRBD1. V lost 2 bases and J lost 4; bases outside the gene matches: 7. Looked up from germline, CDR1 is SGHTA and CDR2 is FQGTGA. The CDR3 has 16 residues. CDR3 amino acids: CASSLLGQGAYNEQFF. Written as DNA, the CDR3 is TGTGCCAGCAGCTTATTAGGGCAGGGGGCTTACAATGAGCAGTTCTTC.

The V and J genes are TRBV27 and TRBJ1-2; 10 bases match TRBD1. CDR1 and CDR2 from the germline V gene are MNHEY and SMNVEV (reference sequence). This CDR3 is built from 16 residues. The trim removed 2 bases at V and 8 bases at J, leaving 11 bases unmatched. In DNA, the CDR3 is TGTGCCAGCAGTTTACAATGGGACAGGGGCGTCGACGGCTACACCTTC. Protein: CASSLQWDRGVDGYTF.

The chain combines TRBV28 with TRBJ2-7; the D is unclear. Germline CDR1 MDHEN, CDR2 SYDVKM. The length of the CDR3 is 15 residues. V shed 1 base and J shed 0 bases, with 10 bases lying between them. CDR3 DNA sequence: TGTGCCAGCAGTTTATACCCCTTTAGCTCCTACGAGCAGTACTTC. It codes for CASSLYPFSSYEQYF.

J is TRBJ2-1 and V is TRBV5-1; D may be TRBD2 (6 bases). Germline values: CDR1 SGHRS, CDR2 YFSETQ. V lost 4 bases and J lost 3, with 17 bases in between. The CDR3 runs 16 residues. CDR3 sequence: CASSTNPPGLYNEQFF. CDR3 sequence (DNA): TGCGCCAGCAGCACCAACCCTCCGGGACTCTACAATGAGCAGTTCTTC.

This chain uses TRBV2 with TRBJ2-3; D gene ambiguous. Between the trimmed V and J ends, which lost 10 bases and 0 bases, there was a span of 5 bases. The CDR3 runs to 11 residues. Germline CDR1 is SNHLY and CDR2 is FYNNEI. The CDR3 nucleotides read TGTGCCACCGACAGCACAGATACGCAGTATTTT. Protein product: CATDSTDTQYF.